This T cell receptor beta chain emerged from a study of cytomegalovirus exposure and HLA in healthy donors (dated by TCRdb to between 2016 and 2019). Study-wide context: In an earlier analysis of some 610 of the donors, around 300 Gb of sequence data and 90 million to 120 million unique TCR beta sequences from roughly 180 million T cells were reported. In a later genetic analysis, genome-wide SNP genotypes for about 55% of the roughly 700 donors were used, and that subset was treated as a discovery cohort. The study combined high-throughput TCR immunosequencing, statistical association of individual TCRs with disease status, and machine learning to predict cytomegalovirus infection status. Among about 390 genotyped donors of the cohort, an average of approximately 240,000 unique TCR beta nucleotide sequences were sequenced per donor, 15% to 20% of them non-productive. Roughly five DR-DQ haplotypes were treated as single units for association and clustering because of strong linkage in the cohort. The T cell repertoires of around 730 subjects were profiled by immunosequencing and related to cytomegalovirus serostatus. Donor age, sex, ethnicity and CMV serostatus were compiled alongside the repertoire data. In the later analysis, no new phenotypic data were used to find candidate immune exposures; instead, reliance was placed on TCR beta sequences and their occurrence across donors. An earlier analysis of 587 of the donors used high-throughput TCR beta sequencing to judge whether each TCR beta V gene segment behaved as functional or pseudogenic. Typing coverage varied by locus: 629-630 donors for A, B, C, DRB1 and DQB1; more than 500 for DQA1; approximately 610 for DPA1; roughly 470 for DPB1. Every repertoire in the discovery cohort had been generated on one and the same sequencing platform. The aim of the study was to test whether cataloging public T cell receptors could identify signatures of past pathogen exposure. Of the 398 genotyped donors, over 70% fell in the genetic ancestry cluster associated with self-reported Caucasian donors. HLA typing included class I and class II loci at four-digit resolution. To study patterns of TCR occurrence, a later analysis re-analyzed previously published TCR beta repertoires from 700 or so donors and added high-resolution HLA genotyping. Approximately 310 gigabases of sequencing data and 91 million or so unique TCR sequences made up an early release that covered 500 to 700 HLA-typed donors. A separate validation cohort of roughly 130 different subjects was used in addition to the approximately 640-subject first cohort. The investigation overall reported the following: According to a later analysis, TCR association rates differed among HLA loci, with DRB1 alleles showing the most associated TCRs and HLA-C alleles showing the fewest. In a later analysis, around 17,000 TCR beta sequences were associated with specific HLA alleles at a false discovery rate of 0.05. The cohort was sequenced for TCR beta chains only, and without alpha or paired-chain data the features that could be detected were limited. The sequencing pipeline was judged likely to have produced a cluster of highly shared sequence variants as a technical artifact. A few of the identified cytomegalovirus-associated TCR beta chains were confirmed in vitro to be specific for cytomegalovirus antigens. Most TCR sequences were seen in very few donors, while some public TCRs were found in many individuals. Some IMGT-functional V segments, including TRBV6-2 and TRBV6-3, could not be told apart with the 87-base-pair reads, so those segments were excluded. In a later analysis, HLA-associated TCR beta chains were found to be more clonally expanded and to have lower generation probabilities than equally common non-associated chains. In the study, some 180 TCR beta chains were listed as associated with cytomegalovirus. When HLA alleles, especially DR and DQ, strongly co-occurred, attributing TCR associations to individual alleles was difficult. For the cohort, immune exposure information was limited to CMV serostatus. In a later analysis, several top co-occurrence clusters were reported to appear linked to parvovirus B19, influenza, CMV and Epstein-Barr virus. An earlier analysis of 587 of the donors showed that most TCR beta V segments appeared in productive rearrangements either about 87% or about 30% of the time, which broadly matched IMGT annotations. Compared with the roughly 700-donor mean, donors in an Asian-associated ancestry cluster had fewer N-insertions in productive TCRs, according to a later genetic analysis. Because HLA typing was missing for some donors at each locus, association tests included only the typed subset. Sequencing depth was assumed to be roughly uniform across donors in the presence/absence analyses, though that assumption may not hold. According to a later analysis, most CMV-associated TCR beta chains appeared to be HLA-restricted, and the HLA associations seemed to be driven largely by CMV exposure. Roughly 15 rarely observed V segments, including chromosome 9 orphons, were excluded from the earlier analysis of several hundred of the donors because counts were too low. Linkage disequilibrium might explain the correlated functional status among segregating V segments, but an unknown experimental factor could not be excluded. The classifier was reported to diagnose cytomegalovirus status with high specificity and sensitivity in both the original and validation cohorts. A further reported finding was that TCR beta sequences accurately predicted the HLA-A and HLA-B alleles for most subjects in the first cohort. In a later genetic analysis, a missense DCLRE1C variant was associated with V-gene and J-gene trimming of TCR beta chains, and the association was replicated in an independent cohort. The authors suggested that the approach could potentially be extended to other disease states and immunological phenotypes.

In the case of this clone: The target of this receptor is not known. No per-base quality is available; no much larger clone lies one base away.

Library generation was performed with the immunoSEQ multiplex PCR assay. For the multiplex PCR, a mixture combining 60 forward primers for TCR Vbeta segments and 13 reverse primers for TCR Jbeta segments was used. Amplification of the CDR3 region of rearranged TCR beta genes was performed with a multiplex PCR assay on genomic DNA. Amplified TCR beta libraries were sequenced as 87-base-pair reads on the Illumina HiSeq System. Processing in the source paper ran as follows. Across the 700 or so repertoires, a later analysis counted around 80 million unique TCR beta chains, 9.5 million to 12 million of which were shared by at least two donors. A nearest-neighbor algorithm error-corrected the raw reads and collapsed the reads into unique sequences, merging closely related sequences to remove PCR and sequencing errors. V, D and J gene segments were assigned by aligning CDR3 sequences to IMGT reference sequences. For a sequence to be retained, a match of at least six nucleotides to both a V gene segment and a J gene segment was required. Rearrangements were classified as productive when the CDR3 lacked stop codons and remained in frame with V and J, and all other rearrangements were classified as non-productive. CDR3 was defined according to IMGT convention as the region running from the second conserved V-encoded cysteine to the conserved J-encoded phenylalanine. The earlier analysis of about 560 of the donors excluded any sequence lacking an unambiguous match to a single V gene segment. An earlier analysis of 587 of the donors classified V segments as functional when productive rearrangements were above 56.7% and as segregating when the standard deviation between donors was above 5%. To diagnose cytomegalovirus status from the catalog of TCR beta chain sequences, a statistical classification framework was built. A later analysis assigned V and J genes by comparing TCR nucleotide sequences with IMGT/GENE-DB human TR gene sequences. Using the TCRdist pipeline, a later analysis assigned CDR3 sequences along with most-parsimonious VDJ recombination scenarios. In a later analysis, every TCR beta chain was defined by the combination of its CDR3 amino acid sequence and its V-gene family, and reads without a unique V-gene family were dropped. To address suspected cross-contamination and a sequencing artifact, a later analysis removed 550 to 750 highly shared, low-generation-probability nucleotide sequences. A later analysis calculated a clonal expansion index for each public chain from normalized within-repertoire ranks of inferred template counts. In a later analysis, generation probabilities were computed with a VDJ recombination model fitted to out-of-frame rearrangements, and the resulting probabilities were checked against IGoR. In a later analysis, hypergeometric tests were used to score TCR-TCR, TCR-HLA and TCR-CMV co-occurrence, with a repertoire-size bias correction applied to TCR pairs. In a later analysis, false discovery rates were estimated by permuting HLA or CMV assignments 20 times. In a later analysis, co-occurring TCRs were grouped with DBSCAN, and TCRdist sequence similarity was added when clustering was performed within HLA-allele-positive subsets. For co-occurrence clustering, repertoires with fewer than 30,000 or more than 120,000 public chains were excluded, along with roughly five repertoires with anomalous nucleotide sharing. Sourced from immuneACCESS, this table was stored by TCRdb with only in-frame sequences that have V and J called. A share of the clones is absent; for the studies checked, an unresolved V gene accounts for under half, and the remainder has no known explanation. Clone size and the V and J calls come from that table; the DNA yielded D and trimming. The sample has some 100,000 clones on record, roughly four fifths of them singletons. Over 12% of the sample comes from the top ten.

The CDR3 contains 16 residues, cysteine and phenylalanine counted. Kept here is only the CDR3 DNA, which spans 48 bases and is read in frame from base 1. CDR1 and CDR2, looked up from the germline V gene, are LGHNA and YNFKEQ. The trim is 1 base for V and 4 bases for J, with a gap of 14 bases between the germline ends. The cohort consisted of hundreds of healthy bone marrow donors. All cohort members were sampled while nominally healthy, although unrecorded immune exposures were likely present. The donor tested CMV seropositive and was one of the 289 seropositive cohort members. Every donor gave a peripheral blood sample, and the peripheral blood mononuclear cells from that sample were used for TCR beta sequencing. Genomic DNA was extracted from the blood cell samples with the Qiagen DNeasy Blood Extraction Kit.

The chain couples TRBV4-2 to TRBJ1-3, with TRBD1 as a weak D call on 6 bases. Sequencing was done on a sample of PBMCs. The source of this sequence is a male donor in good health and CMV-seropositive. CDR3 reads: CASSQGRLQGGNTIYF. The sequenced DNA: TGTGCCAGCAGCCAAGGACGTCTCCAGGGGGGAAACACCATATATTTT.